This note documents a single T cell receptor beta chain sequence. The antigen is not known. This specimen belongs to a study of cytomegalovirus exposure and HLA in healthy donors. Study-wide points: The tendency of first-cohort TCR clusters to co-occur in the 120 or so validation repertoires emerged from a later analysis. Many donors shared some public TCRs, even though most TCR sequences were rare. The study recorded fewer than 200 TCR beta chains that were cytomegalovirus-associated.

The table came from immunoSEQ multiplex PCR; TCRdb's copy has only in-frame clones and leaves some out. The sample includes roughly 330,000 clones, roughly nine tenths seen only once; the top ten take approximately 1.2%. The CDR3 is made up of 14 amino acids. V dropped 4 bases and J dropped 6 bases, with 13 bases sitting between them. The germline gives CDR1 SGHRS, CDR2 YFSETQ. From the 120-subject validation cohort, which was separate from the roughly 680-subject first cohort, the donors were drawn. The gene calls are TRBV5-1 and TRBJ1-4; perhaps TRBD1 as D (6 bases). The TCR comes from a woman in her thirties in good health and CMV-seropositive. The source material was PBMCs. Here the CDR3 reads CASSRGGADEKLFF. The CDR3 DNA reads as TGCGCCAGCAGCCGAGGGGGGGCCGATGAAAAACTGTTTTTT.